The rows below give T cell receptor beta chains drawn from one sample of a study of blood T cell repertoires in COVID-19. Generated by immunoSEQ multiplex PCR, the TCRdb table keeps only in-frame clones and is missing some. The sample includes about 130,000 clones, 85% to 90% seen only once; the top ten take under 3%. The sample comprised peripheral blood. The receptor source for this set is a man aged 55 to 70 with active or convalescent COVID-19. CDR3s include the opening cysteine and the closing phenylalanine or tryptophan. D genes are given only for firm matches. Not all rows give a size; the values are once, few, many and, for expanded clones, a class.

V	D	size	J	CDR3	DNA
TRBV2	NA	NA	TRBJ2-3	CASSESGMKDTQYF	TGTGCCAGCAGTGAGAGCGGCATGAAAGATACGCAGTATTTT
TRBV28	TRBD2	NA	TRBJ2-1	CASSSLQGLAGRIDGNEQFF	TGTGCCAGCAGTTCCCTACAGGGACTAGCGGGGAGAATCGACGGCAATGAGCAGTTCTTC
TRBV24-1	NA	NA	TRBJ2-1	CATSVAGAFYNEQFF	TGTGCCACCAGTGTCGCGGGGGCTTTCTACAATGAGCAGTTCTTC
TRBV19	TRBD1	NA	TRBJ2-1	CASSIGTGGEQFF	TGTGCCAGTAGTATAGGGACAGGGGGGGAGCAGTTCTTC
TRBV27	TRBD2	NA	TRBJ2-3	CASRKLAGGRDTQYF	TGTGCCAGCAGGAAACTAGCGGGAGGGCGGGATACGCAGTATTTT
TRBV5-5	NA	NA	TRBJ1-1	CASSLVGRAYTEAFF	TGTGCCAGCAGCTTGGTAGGCAGGGCCTACACTGAAGCTTTCTTT
TRBV9	NA	NA	TRBJ2-3	CASMRASGTDTQYF	TGTGCCAGCATGCGGGCCTCCGGGACAGATACGCAGTATTTT
TRBV10-3	TRBD1	NA	TRBJ1-1	CAISGGTATEAFF	TGTGCCATCAGTGGAGGGACAGCCACTGAAGCTTTCTTT
TRBV28	NA	once	TRBJ2-7	CASSLGGGAPYEQYF	TGTGCCAGCAGTTTAGGGGGGGGCGCCCCCTACGAGCAGTACTTC
TRBV30	NA	NA	TRBJ1-5	CAWSSYTGSQPQHF	TGTGCCTGGAGCTCTTACACAGGGTCTCAGCCCCAGCATTTT
TRBV18	TRBD1	NA	TRBJ1-3	CASSPPGTDGNTIYF	TGTGCCAGCTCACCACCAGGGACAGACGGAAACACCATATATTTT
TRBV5-4	TRBD1	NA	TRBJ1-2	CASSFQQGGGYTF	TGTGCCAGCAGCTTTCAACAGGGGGGAGGCTACACCTTC
TRBV20-1	TRBD1	NA	TRBJ1-2	CSASRDRRTF	TGCAGTGCTAGTCGGGACAGACGAACCTTC
TRBV7-9	TRBD1	NA	TRBJ2-5	CASRNWDRGNQETQYF	TGTGCCAGCAGAAATTGGGACAGGGGGAACCAAGAGACCCAGTACTTC
TRBV5-5	NA	NA	TRBJ2-2	CASSRRPTAPNTGELFF	TGTGCCAGCAGCCGGAGGCCTACAGCCCCGAACACCGGGGAGCTGTTTTTT
TRBV4-3	NA	NA	TRBJ2-3	CASSQDAPGSTDTQYF	TGCGCCAGCAGCCAAGATGCTCCGGGGAGCACAGATACGCAGTATTTT
TRBV28	NA	NA	TRBJ2-3	CASSLSSASTDTQYF	TGTGCCAGCAGTTTATCTAGCGCGAGCACAGATACGCAGTATTTT
TRBV28	TRBD1	NA	TRBJ1-2	CASSLAGTGKNQDGYTF	TGTGCCAGCAGTTTAGCCGGGACAGGGAAGAATCAAGATGGCTACACCTTC
TRBV19	TRBD1	NA	TRBJ2-3	CASSTFTGVADTQYF	TGTGCCAGTAGCACCTTTACAGGGGTCGCGGATACGCAGTATTTT
TRBV6-2/TRBV6-3	TRBD2	NA	TRBJ2-7	CASSYGLAAYEQYF	TGTGCCAGCAGTTATGGACTAGCCGCCTACGAGCAGTACTTC